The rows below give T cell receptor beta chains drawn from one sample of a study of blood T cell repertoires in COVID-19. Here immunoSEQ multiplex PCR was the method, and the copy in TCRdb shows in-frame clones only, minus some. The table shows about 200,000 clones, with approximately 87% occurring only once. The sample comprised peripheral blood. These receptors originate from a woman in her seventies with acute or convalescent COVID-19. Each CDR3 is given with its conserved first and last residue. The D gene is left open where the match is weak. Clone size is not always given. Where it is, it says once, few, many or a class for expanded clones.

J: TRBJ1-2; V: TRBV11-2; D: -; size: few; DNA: TGTGCCAGCAGGGCAGGGGTTCTCTATGGCTACACCTTC; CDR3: CASRAGVLYGYTF
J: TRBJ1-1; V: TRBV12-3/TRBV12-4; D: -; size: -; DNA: TGTGCCAGCAGTTTAATGGCGGACACTGAAGCTTTCTTT; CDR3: CASSLMADTEAFF
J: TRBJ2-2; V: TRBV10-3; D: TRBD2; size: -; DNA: TGTGCCATCAGTTTAGCGGGAGAAACCGGGGAGCTGTTTTTT; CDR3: CAISLAGETGELFF
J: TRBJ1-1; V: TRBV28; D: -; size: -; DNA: TGTGCCAGCAGCGCAGGGGTGAGCACTGAAGCTTTCTTT; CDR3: CASSAGVSTEAFF
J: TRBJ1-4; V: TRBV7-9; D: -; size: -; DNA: TGTGCCAGCAGCCTTCCACTAGGGGGTAATGAAAAACTGTTTTTT; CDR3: CASSLPLGGNEKLFF
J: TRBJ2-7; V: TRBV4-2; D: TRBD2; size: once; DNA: TGTGCCAGCAGCCAAACCCCGGGACTAGCGGTAGATTACTACGAGCAGTACTTC; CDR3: CASSQTPGLAVDYYEQYF
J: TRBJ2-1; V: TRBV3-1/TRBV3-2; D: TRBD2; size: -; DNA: TGTGCCAGCAGCCAAGAATCGACTAGCGGGGGTTTCAGCTCCTACAATGAGCAGTTCTTC; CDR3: CASSQESTSGGFSSYNEQFF
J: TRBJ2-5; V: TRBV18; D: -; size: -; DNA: TGTGCCAGCTCACCTTTGGGGGCTGAGACCCAGTACTTC; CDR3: CASSPLGAETQYF
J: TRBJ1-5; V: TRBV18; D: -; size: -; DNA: TGTGCCAGCTCAGCGGGGTCTAATAGCAATCAGCCCCAGCATTTT; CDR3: CASSAGSNSNQPQHF
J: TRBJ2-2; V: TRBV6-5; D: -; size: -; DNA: TGTGCCAGCAGCCCGGGACACTCGACCGGGGAGCTGTTTTTT; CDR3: CASSPGHSTGELFF
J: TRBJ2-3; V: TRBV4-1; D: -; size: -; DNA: TGCGCCAGCAAAGAAGAGGGAGGAGGTCGGTTCGCAGATACGCAGTATTTT; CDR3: CASKEEGGGRFADTQYF
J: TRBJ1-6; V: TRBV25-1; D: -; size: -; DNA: TGTGCCAGCAGTGAGGCCCGAAATTCACCCCTCCACTTT; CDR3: CASSEARNSPLHF
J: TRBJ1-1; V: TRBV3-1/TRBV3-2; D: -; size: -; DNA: TGTGCCAGCAGCCAGAGGACAGCCTCCATAAACACTGAAGCTTTCTTT; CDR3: CASSQRTASINTEAFF
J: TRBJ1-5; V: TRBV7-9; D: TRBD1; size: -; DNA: TGTGCCAGCAGCTTCGGGACAGGCCTCAATCAGCCCCAGCATTTT; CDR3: CASSFGTGLNQPQHF
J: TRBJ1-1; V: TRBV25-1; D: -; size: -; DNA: TGTGCCAGCAGCCACCTGGGCTCAGTTGAAGCTTTCTTT; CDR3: CASSHLGSVEAFF
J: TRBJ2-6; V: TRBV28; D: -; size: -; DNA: TGTGCCAGCAGGGCCGGGGCGGGGTTCTCTGGGGCCAACGTCCTGACTTTC; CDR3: CASRAGAGFSGANVLTF
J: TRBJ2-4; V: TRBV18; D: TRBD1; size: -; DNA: TGTGCCAGCTCACTTGGACAGGGAGTGACCAAAAACATTCAGTACTTC; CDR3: CASSLGQGVTKNIQYF